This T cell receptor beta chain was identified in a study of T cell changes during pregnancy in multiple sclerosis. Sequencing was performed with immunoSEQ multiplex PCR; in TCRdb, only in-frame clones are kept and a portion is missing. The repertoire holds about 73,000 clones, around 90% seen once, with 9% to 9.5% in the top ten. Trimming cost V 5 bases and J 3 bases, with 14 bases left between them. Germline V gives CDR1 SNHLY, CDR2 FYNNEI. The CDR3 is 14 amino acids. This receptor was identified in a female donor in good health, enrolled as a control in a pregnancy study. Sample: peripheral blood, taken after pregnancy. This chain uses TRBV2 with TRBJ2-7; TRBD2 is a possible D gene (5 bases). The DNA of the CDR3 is TGTGCCAGCAGTCGGGTGGGGAGCTTCTACGAGCAGTACTTC. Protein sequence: CASSRVGSFYEQYF.